This TCR beta chain was identified during a study of T-cell memory formation after mild COVID-19 (dated by TCRdb to 2020 to 2022). The study in broad terms: Most TCR sequence clusters were specific to one of the two donors. Longitudinal TCRalpha and TCRbeta repertoire sequencing tracked T-cell clones expanding and contracting after mild COVID-19 in a couple of donors. Two young, previously healthy adult volunteers, one female and one male, were included in the cohort.

The junction shows trimming of 5 bases on V and 6 bases on J, plus 16 bases between the germline ends. Reading the germline V gene gives CDR1 LGHNA and CDR2 YSLEER. Including the terminal cysteine and phenylalanine, the CDR3 comprises 14 residues. Just CDR3 DNA is preserved here, 42 bases in frame from base 1. TCRdb shows the sequencer as Illumina NovaSeq 6000. TCRalpha and TCRbeta cDNA libraries were built by 5'RACE with constant-segment primers, adding sample barcodes and unique molecular identifiers. RNA was extracted from every sample with Trizol reagent. Library amplification was performed in two PCR steps, and a second sample barcode and Illumina TruSeq adapters were introduced in the second step. The libraries were sequenced on an Illumina NovaSeq using 2 x 150 bp paired-end reads. The paper's data handling went like this. Demultiplexing of reads and collapsing into UMI-guided consensus sequences were performed with migec v1.2.7. Using mixcr v2.1.11, the UMI consensuses were aligned to TRA and TRB V and J templates and assembled into clonotypes. Clonotypes were classified as expanded or contracted when called significant by both edgeR and NoisET, with noise models trained on biological replicates. For edgeR calls, the thresholds were a false discovery rate-adjusted p below 0.01 and a log2 fold-change of 1. PCA with hierarchical clustering of max-normalized trajectories of the 1000 most abundant clonotypes was used as exploratory dynamics analysis. The CD4 or CD8 phenotype of responding clones was assigned using the separately sequenced CD4+ and CD8+ repertoires. The public reads were quality trimmed at Q25 with fastp and then assembled into clones with MiXCR by TCRdb, keeping productive beta chains. When rows share a CDR3 protein, they turn into one entry using the most common DNA and genes. TCRdb, not the original authors, processed these V and J calls. This sample has hundreds of thousands of distinct CDR3 sequences in its table, and more than 15% of those were observed once. Approximately 23% of the sample lies in the top ten.

Ficoll-Paque density gradient centrifugation was the method used to isolate PBMCs. This clonotype was seen more than once but under ten times. Its antigen target is currently unknown. No qualities accompany the bases; no much larger clone lies one base away. Points the paper makes about the study in general: Contracting CD4+ clones turned up mainly in the CM and EM memory subsets, whereas EMRA was where CD8+ clones were enriched. The second-wave clones that peaked on day 37 were not confirmed to be SARS-CoV-2 specific. Some responding clones were detected in pre-infection memory, which suggested that pre-existing cross-reactive memory T cells had joined the SARS-CoV-2 response. Clones that contracted from day 15 to 85 showed balanced CD4/CD8 phenotypes, whereas a second wave of clones that expanded from day 15 to 37 leaned towards CD4+. Only a couple of mild cases were covered in the study, and larger cohorts including severe cases with pre-infection samples were considered necessary.

This chain joins TRBV4-3 to TRBJ1-1; a tentative D call is TRBD1 (5 bases match). The clonotype originates from a man between 18 and 29 years old who had mild COVID-19 (a few samples of this study predate the infection). The sample titles of this study are shuffled in the database, so cell type and time point are left out; the donor was told from shared clones. The specimen was PBMCs or a T cell subset sorted from them (not recorded which). Read as DNA, the sequence is TGCGCCAGCAGCGCCACTCGGGGGAGGGCTGAAGCTTTCTTT. This encodes CASSATRGRAEAFF.